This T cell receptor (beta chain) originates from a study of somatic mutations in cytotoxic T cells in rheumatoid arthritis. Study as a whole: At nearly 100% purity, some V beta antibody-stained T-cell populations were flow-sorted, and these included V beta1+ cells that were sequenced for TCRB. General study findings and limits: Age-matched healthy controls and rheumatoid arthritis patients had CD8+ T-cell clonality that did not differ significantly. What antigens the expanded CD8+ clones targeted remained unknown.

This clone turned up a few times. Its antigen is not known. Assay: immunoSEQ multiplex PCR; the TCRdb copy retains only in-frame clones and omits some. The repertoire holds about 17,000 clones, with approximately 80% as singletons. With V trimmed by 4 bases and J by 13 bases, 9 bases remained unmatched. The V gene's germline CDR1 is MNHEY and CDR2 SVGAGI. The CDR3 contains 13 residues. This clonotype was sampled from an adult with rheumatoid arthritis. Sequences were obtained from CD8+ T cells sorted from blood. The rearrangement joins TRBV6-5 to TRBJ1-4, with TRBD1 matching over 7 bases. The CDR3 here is CASSFTAWTGLFF. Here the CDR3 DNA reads TGTGCCAGCAGTTTCACGGCTTGGACAGGACTGTTTTTT.